This T cell receptor beta chain was profiled in a study of yellow fever vaccine responses in identical twins. Study observations and caveats: Twins' vaccine T cell responses were reported to seem partly convergent and partly personalized.

TCRdb recomputed calls from the RT-PCR reads with MiXCR, one row per CDR3 protein. The sample includes some 5,900 distinct CDR3 sequences, 60% to 80% of them seen just once. Trimming left V 6 bases short and J 8 bases short, with 14 bases between. CDR1 is WNHNN, CDR2 SYGVQD, per germline (reference sequence). The CDR3 totals 13 residues. Details on this clonotype: Its antigen remains unknown.

The TCR comes from a woman aged 18-35 years who received the yellow fever vaccine. This sample comprised T cells from blood (PBMCs), unsorted or a sorted subset (not recorded which), obtained before or after yellow fever vaccination (not recorded which). The rearrangement uses TRBV10-1 and TRBJ2-1, with D maybe TRBD1 (6 bases). CDR3 protein: CASSPGETDEQFF. CDR3 nucleotides: TGCGCCAGCAGCCCAGGGGAAACCGATGAGCAGTTCTTC.